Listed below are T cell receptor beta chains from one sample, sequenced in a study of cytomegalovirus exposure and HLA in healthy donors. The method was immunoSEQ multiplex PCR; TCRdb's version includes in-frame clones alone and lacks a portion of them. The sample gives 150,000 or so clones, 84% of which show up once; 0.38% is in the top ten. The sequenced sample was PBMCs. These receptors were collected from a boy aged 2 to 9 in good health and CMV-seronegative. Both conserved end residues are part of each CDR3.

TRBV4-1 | CASSYRDGSSYEQYF
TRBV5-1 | CASNQGPGEQYF
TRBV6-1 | CASTDPQGYGEKLFF
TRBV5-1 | CASSLAGQYTDTQYF
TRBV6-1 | CASSVGTSGSETQYF
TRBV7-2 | CASSLVWRHTGELFF
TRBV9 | CASSPLGRGYGYTF
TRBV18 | CASSPWNGSREETQYF
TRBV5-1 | CASSLVGLAGGIGSEQYF
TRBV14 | CASSQLLPGVWEETQYF
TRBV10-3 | CAISDPGLAGEQYF
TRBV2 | CASTGTSGTDTQYF
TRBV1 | CTSSHHQRGLAGNNEQFF
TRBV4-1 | CASSPSRSGTTYEQYF
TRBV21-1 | CASTPGTGVLWAEQFF
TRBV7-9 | CASSFGSGYEQFF
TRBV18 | CASSPGDRGTEAFF
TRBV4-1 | CASSHPSSYNEQFF
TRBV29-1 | CSVEVRVSAGYTF
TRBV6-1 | CASSERGKNTEAFF
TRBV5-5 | CASSLGANEQFF
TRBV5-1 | CASSLQQGKNEKLFF
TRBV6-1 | CASSEAANSGNTIYF
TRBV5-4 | CASSLGWAGTAFYNEQFF
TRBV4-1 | CASSLVGPASSGNTIYF
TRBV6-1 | CASRVGASTGPEAFF
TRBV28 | CASSPGQNTGELFF
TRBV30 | CAWRVWRARDTGELFF
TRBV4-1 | CASSPSDSDKNIQYF
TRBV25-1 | CASSVAYEQYF
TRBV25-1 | CASSVSGTEAFF
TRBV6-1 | CASSAWDSTDTQYF
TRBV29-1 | CSVTTNRALVYEQYF
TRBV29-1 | CSAGQASGNTIYF
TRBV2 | CASSENVVVQETQYF
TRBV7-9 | CASSLFGGDGYTF
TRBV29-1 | CSVRERTYEQYF